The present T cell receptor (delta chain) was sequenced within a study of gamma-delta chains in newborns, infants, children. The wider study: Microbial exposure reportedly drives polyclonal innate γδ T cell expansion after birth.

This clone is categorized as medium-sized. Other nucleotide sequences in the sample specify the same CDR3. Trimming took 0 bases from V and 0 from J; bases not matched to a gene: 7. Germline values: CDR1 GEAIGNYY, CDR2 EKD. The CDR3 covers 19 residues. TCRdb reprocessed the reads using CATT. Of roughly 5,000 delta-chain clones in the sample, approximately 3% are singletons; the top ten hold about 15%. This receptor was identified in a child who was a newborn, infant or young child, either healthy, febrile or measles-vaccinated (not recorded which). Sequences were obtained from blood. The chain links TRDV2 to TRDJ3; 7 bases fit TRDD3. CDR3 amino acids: CACDTVGGSSSWDTRQMFF. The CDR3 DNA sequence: TGTGCCTGTGACACCGTCGGGGGATCTAGCTCCTGGGACACCCGACAGATGTTTTTC.